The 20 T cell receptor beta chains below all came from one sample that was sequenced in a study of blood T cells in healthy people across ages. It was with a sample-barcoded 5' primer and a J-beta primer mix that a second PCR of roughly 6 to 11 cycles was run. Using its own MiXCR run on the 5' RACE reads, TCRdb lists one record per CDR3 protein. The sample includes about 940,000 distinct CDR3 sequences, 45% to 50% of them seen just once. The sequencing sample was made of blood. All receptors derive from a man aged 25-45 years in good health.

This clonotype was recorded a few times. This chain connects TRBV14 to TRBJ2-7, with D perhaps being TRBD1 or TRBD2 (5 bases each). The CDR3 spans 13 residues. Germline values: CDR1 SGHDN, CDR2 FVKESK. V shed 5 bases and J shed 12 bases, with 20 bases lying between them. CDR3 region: CASSFRGPGSMYF. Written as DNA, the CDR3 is TGTGCCAGCAGCTTCCGGGGCCCGGGATCCATGTACTTC.

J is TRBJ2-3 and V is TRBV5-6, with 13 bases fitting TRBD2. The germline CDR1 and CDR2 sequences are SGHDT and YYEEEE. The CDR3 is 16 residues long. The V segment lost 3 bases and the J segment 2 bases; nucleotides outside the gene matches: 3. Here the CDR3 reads CASSSGLAGTTDTQYF. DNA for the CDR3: TGTGCCAGCAGCTCGGGACTAGCGGGGACCACAGATACGCAGTATTTT. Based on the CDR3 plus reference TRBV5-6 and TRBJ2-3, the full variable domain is DAGVTQSPTHLIKTRGQQVTLRCSPKSGHDTVSWYQQALGQGPQFIFQYYEEEERQRGNFPDRFSGHQFPNYSSELNVNALLLGDSALYLCASSSGLAGTTDTQYFGPGTRLTVL.

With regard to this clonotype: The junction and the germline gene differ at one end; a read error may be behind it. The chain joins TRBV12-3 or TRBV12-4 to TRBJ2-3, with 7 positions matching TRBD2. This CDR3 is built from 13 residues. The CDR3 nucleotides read TGTGCCAGCGGGGGGGTCAGCGGAGATGCGCAGTATTTT. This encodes CASGGVSGDAQYF.

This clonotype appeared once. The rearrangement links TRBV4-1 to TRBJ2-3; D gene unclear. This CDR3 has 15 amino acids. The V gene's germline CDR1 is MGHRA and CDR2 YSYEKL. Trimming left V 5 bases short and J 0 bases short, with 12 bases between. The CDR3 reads CASSNFRASTDTQYF. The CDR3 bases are TGCGCCAGCAGCAACTTCCGGGCCAGCACAGATACGCAGTATTTT.

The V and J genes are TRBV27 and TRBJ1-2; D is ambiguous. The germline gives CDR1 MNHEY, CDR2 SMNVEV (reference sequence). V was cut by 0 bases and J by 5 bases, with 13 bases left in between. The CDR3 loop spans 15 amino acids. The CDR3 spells CASSLSETPIYGYTF. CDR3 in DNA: TGTGCCAGCAGTTTATCCGAAACACCCATATATGGCTACACCTTC.

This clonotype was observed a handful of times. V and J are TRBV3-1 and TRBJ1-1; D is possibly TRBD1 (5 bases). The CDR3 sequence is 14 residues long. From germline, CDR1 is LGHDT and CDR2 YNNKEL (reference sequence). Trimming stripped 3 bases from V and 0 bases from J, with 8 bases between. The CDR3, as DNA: TGTGCCAGCAGCCATGGGACCTTGAACACTGAAGCTTTCTTT. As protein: CASSHGTLNTEAFF.

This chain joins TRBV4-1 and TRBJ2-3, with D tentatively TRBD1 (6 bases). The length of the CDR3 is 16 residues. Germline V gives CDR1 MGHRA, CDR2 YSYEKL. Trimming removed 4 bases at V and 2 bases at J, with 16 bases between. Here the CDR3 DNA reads TGCGCCAGCAGCCCAGCTCGAGGGGGAATCACAGATACGCAGTATTTT. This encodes CASSPARGGITDTQYF.

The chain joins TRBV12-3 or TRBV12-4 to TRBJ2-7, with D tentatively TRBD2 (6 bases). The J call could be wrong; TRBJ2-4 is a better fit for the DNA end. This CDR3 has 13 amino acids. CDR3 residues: CASSIRGGNIQYF. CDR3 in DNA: TGTGCCAGCAGCATTAGGGGAGGAAACATTCAGTACTTC.

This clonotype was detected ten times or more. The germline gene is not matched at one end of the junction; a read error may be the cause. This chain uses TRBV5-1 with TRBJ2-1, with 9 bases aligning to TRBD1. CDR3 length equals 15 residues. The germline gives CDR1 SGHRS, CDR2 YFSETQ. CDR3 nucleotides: TGTGCCAGCAGCTTACAGGGGGCGTCCTACAATGAGCAGTTCTTC. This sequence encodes CASSLQGASYNEQFF.

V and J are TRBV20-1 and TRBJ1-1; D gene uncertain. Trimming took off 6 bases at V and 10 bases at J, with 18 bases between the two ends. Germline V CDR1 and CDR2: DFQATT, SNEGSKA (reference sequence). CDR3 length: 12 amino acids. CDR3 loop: CSAEEGGLVAFF. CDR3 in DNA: TGCAGTGCCGAGGAGGGCGGCCTCGTAGCTTTCTTT.

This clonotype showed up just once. The CDR3 reads CASSYSVQLGGERATNEKLFF. Written as DNA, the CDR3 is TGTGCCAGCAGTTACTCGGTCCAACTAGGGGGCGAGCGAGCAACTAATGAAAAACTGTTTTTT. The V call is TRBV6-5, the J call TRBJ1-4; 7 bases are shared with TRBD1. From germline, CDR1 is MNHEY and CDR2 SVGAGI. V was pared by 0 bases and J by 0 bases, with 16 bases of the junction left unmatched. The CDR3 is 21 amino acids.

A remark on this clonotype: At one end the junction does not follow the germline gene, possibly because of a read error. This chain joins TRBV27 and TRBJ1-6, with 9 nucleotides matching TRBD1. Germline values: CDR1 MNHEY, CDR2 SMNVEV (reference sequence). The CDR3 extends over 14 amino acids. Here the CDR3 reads CACSDTGGCTPLHF. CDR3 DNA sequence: TGTGCCTGCAGTGACACAGGGGGCTGTACACCCCTCCACTTT.

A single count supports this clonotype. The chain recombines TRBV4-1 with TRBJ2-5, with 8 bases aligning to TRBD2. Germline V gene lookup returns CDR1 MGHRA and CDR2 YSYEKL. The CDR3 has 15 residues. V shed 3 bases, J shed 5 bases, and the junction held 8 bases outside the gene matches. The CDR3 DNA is TGCGCCAGCAGCCACCCGGGACTAGAACTGGAGACCCAGTACTTC. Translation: CASSHPGLELETQYF.

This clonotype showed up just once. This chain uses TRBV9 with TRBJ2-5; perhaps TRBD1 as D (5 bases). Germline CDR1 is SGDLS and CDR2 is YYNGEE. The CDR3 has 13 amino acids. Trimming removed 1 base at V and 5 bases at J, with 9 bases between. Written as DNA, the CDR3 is TGTGCCAGCAGCGTACGCGCAGGGGAGACCCAGTACTTC. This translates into CASSVRAGETQYF.

CDR3 in amino acids: CASSLDPSGTHNEQFF. As DNA, the CDR3 is TGTGCCAGCAGCTTAGATCCTAGCGGGACACACAATGAGCAGTTCTTC. This chain connects TRBV7-8 to TRBJ2-1; 9 bases are shared with TRBD2. V gave up 1 base and J gave up 5 bases; unmatched junction bases: 6. CDR3 length: 16 amino acids. Per germline, CDR1 SGHVS and CDR2 FQNEAQ.

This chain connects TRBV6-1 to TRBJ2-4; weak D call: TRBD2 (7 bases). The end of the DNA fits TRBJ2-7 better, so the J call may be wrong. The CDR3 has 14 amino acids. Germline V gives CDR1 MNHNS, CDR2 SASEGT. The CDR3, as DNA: TGTGCCAGCAGTGAAGCGTGGGGGGGCAACGAGCAGTACTTC. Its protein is CASSEAWGGNEQYF.

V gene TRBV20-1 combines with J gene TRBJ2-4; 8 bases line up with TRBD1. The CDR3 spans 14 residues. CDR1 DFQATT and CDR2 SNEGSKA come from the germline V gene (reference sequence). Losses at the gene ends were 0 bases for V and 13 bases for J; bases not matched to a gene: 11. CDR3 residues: CSARDSQGAQEQYF. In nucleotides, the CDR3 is TGCAGTGCTAGAGATTCCCAGGGGGCGCAGGAGCAGTACTTC.

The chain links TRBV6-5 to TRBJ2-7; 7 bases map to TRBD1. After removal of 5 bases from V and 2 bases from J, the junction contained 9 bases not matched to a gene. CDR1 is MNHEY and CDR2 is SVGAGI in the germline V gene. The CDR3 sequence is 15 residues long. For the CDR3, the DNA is TGTGCCAGCAGTACCGACAGGGTCCCTGCCTACGAGCAGTACTTC. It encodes CASSTDRVPAYEQYF.

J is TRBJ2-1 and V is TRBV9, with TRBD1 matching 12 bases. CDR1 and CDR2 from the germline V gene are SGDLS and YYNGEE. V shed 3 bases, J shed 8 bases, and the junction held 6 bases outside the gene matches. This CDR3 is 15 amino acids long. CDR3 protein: CASSAGTGGADEQFF. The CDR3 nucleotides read TGTGCCAGCAGCGCCGGGACAGGGGGCGCGGATGAGCAGTTCTTC.

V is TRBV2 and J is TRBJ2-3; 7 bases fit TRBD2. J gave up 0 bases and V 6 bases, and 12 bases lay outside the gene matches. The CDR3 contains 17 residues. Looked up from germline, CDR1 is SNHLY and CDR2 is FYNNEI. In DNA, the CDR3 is TGTGCCAGCAGCGTTCCACGAGGCGGGGGAAGCACAGATACGCAGTATTTT. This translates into CASSVPRGGGSTDTQYF.